These 3 T cell receptor beta chains originate from one sample sequenced in a study of early T cells in non-severe SARS-CoV-2 infection. TCRdb redid the calling of the 5' RACE reads with MiXCR, one entry per CDR3 protein. The table has some 42,000 distinct CDR3 sequences, around 6.3% seen once. This specimen was whole blood, taken at baseline. These receptor sequences come from an adult who was a healthcare worker with PCR-confirmed SARS-CoV-2 infection or an uninfected control (not recorded which).

This clonotype was seen ten or more times. V and J are TRBV6-2 or TRBV6-3 and TRBJ2-7; 8 bases are shared with TRBD1. V lost 5 bases, J lost 3 bases, and 3 bases stayed unmatched. Germline-derived CDR1 and CDR2 are MNHEY and SVGEGT. The CDR3 is made up of 13 amino acids. CDR3 coding DNA: TGTGCCAGCAGTCCTGGGACAGGCTACGAGCAGTACTTC. This sequence encodes CASSPGTGYEQYF.

This clonotype was detected ten times or more. The chain carries TRBV6-5 and TRBJ2-7, with 7 positions matching TRBD1. The CDR3 runs to 14 residues. The V gene's germline CDR1 is MNHEY and CDR2 SVGAGI. V gave up 9 bases and J gave up 2 bases; unmatched junction bases: 10. CDR3 sequence (DNA): TGTGCCAGTAGAGCGCCGGGACAGACCTACGAGCAGTACTTC. Encoded protein: CASRAPGQTYEQYF.

This sequence joins TRBV29-1 and TRBJ2-4; D might be TRBD1 (6 bases). Germline V CDR1 and CDR2: SQVTM, ANQGSEA. V was cut by 4 bases and J by 0 bases, with 13 bases left in between. The CDR3 runs 15 residues. CDR3 residues: CSVVTDSLAKNIQYF. The DNA of the CDR3 is TGCAGCGTTGTAACGGACAGTTTAGCCAAAAACATTCAGTACTTC.